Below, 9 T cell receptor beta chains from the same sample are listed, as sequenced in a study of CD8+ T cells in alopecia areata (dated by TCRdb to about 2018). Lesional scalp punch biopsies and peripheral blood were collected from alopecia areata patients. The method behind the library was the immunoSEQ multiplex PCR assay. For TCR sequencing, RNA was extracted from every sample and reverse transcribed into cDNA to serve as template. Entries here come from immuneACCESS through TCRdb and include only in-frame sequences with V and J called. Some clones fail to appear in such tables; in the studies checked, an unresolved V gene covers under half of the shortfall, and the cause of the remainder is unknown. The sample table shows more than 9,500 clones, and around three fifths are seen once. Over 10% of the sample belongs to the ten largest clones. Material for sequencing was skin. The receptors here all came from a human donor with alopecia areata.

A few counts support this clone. CDR3 nucleotides: TGCGCCAGCCGGGACAGGGGGTACGAGCAGTACTTC. Protein product: CASRDRGYEQYF. The V and J genes are TRBV5-1 and TRBJ2-7, with 11 bases identical to TRBD1. This CDR3 region has 12 residues. V lost 7 bases and J lost 4; bases outside the gene matches: 1. Germline V gene sequence: CDR1 SGHRS, CDR2 YFSETQ.

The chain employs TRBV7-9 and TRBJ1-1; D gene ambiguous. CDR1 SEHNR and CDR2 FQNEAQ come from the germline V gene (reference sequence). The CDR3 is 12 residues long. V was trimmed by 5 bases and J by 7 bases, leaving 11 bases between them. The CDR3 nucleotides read TGTGCCAGCAGCCACCCCTCGGGTGAAGCTTTCTTT. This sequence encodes CASSHPSGEAFF.

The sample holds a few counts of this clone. The CDR3 loop reads CATSRDLASGRNAEQFF. DNA for the CDR3: TGTGCCACCAGCAGAGATCTGGCTAGCGGGAGGAACGCTGAGCAGTTCTTC. The chain combines TRBV15 with TRBJ2-1; 11 positions match TRBD2. The ends lost 0 bases at V and 9 bases at J; junction bases unmatched: 10. The CDR3 is made up of 17 amino acids. Germline assignment: CDR1 LNHNV and CDR2 YYDKDF (reference sequence).

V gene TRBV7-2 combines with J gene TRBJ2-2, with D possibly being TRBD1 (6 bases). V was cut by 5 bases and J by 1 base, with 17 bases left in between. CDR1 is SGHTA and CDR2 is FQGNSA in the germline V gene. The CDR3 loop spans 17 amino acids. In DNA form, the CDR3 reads TGTGCCAGCAGCCAAGTAGGCGTCAGGGGGAACACCGGGGAGCTGTTTTTT. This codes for CASSQVGVRGNTGELFF.

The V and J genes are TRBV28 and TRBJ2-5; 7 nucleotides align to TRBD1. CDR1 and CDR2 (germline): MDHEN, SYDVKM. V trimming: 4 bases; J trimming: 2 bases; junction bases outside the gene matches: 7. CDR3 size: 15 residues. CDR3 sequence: CASSWGTAKQETQYF. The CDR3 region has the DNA TGTGCCAGCAGTTGGGGGACAGCCAAACAAGAGACCCAGTACTTC.

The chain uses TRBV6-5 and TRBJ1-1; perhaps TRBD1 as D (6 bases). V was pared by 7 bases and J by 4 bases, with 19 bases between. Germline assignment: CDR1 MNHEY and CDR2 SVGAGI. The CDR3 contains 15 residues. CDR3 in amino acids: CASKLSQGGGTEAFF. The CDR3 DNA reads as TGTGCCAGCAAACTATCTCAGGGAGGGGGCACTGAAGCTTTCTTT.

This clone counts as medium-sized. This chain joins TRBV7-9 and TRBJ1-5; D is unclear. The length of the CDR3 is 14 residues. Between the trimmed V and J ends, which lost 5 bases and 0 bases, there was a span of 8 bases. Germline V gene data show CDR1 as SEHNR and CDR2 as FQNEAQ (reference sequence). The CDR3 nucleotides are TGTGCCAGCAGCCCGGGGAATAGCAATCAGCCCCAGCATTTT. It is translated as CASSPGNSNQPQHF.

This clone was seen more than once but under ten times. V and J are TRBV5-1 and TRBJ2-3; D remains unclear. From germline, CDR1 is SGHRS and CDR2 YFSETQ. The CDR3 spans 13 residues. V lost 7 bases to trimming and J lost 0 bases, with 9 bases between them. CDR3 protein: CASAADSTDTQYF. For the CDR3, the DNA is TGCGCCAGCGCCGCTGATAGCACAGATACGCAGTATTTT.

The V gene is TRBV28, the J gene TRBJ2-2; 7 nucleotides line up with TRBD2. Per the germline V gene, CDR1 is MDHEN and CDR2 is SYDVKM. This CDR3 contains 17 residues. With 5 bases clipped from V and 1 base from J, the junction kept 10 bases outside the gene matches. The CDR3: CASSPRGGRKNTGELFF. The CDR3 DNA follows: TGTGCCAGCAGTCCCCGCGGCGGGAGAAAGAACACCGGGGAGCTGTTTTTT.